Reported below is one T cell receptor beta chain. This specimen belongs to a study of blood T cell repertoires in COVID-19. At the level of the study: Whether acute or convalescent, the COVID-19 samples came from the United States, Italy and Spain.

Clones were sequenced by immunoSEQ multiplex PCR, and TCRdb holds only the in-frame ones, with some missing. The repertoire holds about 220,000 clones, with almost 90% as singletons. Ages ranged from about 18 to 89 years, with residence in 24 US areas. V lost 3 bases to trimming and J lost 6 bases; unmatched junction nucleotides: 16. The CDR3 length is 17 residues. Germline V CDR1 and CDR2: MNHEY, SMNVEV (reference sequence). The chain combines TRBV27 with TRBJ2-5; 7 nucleotides line up with TRBD1. This TCR was sampled from a woman aged 50 to 60 with acute COVID-19. The sample comprised PBMCs or T cells enriched from blood (not recorded which). The CDR3 is CASSFLGQGVKRKTQYF. The CDR3 DNA sequence: TGTGCCAGCAGTTTTTTGGGTCAGGGGGTAAAGAGGAAGACCCAGTACTTC.